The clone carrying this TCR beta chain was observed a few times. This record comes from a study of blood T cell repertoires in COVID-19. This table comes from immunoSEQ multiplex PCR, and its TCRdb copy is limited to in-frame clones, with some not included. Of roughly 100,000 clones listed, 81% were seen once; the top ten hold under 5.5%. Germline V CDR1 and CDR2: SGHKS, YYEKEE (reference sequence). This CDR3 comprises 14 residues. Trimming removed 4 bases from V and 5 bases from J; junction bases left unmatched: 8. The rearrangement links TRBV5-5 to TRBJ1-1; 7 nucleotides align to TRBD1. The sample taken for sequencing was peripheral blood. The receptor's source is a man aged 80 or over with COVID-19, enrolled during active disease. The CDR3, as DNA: TGTGCCAGCAGCCAAACAGGGGATTGGACTGAAGCTTTCTTT. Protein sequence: CASSQTGDWTEAFF.